This is a list of T cell receptor beta chains from one sample in a study of T-cell reconstitution after alpha-beta-depleted transplantation in children. TCRdb ran MiXCR on the PCR reads and lists one entry per CDR3 protein. Counted here are about 110,000 distinct CDR3 sequences, about a tenth occurring once; the ten biggest clones make up less than 40%. This specimen was PBMCs, taken before TCRalphabeta/CD19-depleted stem cell transplant. The origin of the receptors is a boy aged 2-9 years with acute lymphoblastic leukemia, due to receive a stem cell transplant. Each CDR3 is given with its conserved first and last residue. A D gene is named only where the DNA matches it firmly. The listing skips clone size in some rows; elsewhere it reads once, few, many or a size class.

j_gene: TRBJ2-3
v_gene: TRBV5-1
abundance: many
d_gene: NA
CDR3nt: TGCGCCAGCAGCCTAGCGAGTGATACGCAGTATTTT
CDR3aa: CASSLASDTQYF

j_gene: TRBJ1-1
v_gene: TRBV20-1
abundance: few
d_gene: NA
CDR3nt: TGCAGTGCTAGAGATCCGGCAGTGAACACTGAAGCTTTCTTT
CDR3aa: CSARDPAVNTEAFF

j_gene: TRBJ2-7
v_gene: TRBV20-1
abundance: many
d_gene: NA
CDR3nt: TGCAGTGCTACGGGGGATGGGGGGTCCCCCTACGAGCAGTACTTC
CDR3aa: CSATGDGGSPYEQYF

j_gene: TRBJ2-5
v_gene: TRBV5-1
abundance: few
d_gene: NA
CDR3nt: TGCGCCAGCAGCTGGGGGGAACCAAGCAGAGAGACCCAGTACTTC
CDR3aa: CASSWGEPSRETQYF

j_gene: TRBJ2-3
v_gene: TRBV20-1
abundance: NA
d_gene: TRBD2
CDR3nt: TGCAGTGCCGAGACCCCATCTAGCGGGAGCGGGACAGATACGCAGTATTTT
CDR3aa: CSAETPSSGSGTDTQYF

j_gene: TRBJ2-1
v_gene: TRBV5-1
abundance: few
d_gene: NA
CDR3nt: TGCGCCAGCATCTTAGAGCTTGGGTTCCGCGGCTATGAGCAGTTCTTC
CDR3aa: CASILELGFRGYEQFF

j_gene: TRBJ2-2
v_gene: TRBV12-3/TRBV12-4
abundance: many
d_gene: TRBD1
CDR3nt: TGTGCCAGCAGTCTACAGGGGAGCGGGGAGCTGTTTTTT
CDR3aa: CASSLQGSGELFF

j_gene: TRBJ1-1
v_gene: TRBV27
abundance: few
d_gene: NA
CDR3nt: TGTGCCAGCAAGGCTAGGGTGAACACTGAAGCTTTCTTT
CDR3aa: CASKARVNTEAFF

j_gene: TRBJ2-7
v_gene: TRBV13
abundance: NA
d_gene: NA
CDR3nt: TGTGCCAGCAGCCAGAACAGAGCCTACGAGCAGTACTTC
CDR3aa: CASSQNRAYEQYF

j_gene: TRBJ2-3
v_gene: TRBV6-1
abundance: few
d_gene: TRBD1
CDR3nt: TGTGCCAGCAGTGGCTGGGACAGTCGTTCGGCAGATACGCAGTATTTT
CDR3aa: CASSGWDSRSADTQYF

j_gene: TRBJ2-3
v_gene: TRBV2
abundance: NA
d_gene: NA
CDR3nt: TGTGCCAGCAGTGAAGAACGTCTGGAGGGAAGCACAGATACGCAGTATTTT
CDR3aa: CASSEERLEGSTDTQYF

j_gene: TRBJ2-1
v_gene: TRBV14
abundance: few
d_gene: TRBD2
CDR3nt: TGTGCCAGCAGCCAAGGACTAGCGGGAGAGCCAACGTACAATGAGCAGTTCTTC
CDR3aa: CASSQGLAGEPTYNEQFF

j_gene: TRBJ2-1
v_gene: TRBV11-1
abundance: few
d_gene: NA
CDR3nt: TGTGCCAGCAGCTTAGTTGGGTGGGGGACCCTGTCCTACAATGAGCAGTTCTTC
CDR3aa: CASSLVGWGTLSYNEQFF

j_gene: TRBJ2-1
v_gene: TRBV30
abundance: NA
d_gene: NA
CDR3nt: TGTGCCTGGACCCCTCAGTTACTAGCCGAAAATGAGCAGTTCTTC
CDR3aa: CAWTPQLLAENEQFF

j_gene: TRBJ2-1
v_gene: TRBV20-1
abundance: NA
d_gene: TRBD2
CDR3nt: TGCAGTGCTAGATATAGGACTAGCGGGAGACCCGCTTACAATGAGCAGTTCTTC
CDR3aa: CSARYRTSGRPAYNEQFF

j_gene: TRBJ2-3
v_gene: TRBV5-1
abundance: few
d_gene: NA
CDR3nt: TGCGCCAGCCGCAGGGATTGGGCAGATACGCAGTATTTT
CDR3aa: CASRRDWADTQYF

j_gene: TRBJ1-4
v_gene: TRBV6-2/TRBV6-3
abundance: few
d_gene: NA
CDR3nt: TGTGCCAGCAGTTACTCGCGGGGGGAACTGTTTTTT
CDR3aa: CASSYSRGELFF

j_gene: TRBJ2-3
v_gene: TRBV7-6
abundance: many
d_gene: NA
CDR3nt: TGTGCCAGCAGCTCCCCGAACAGTTTAGATTCAGATACGCAGTATTTT
CDR3aa: CASSSPNSLDSDTQYF

j_gene: TRBJ2-5
v_gene: TRBV20-1
abundance: few
d_gene: TRBD1
CDR3nt: TGCAGTGCTAGACCGACAGGGCGGGAGACCCAGTACTTC
CDR3aa: CSARPTGRETQYF

j_gene: TRBJ1-1
v_gene: TRBV20-1
abundance: NA
d_gene: NA
CDR3nt: TGCAGTGCTCCACGTGGCAGTACTGAAGCTTTCTTT
CDR3aa: CSAPRGSTEAFF

j_gene: TRBJ2-5
v_gene: TRBV19
abundance: NA
d_gene: NA
CDR3nt: TGTGCCAGTAGTATAGGAACAGGGAAACAAGAGACCCAGTACTTC
CDR3aa: CASSIGTGKQETQYF

j_gene: TRBJ2-6
v_gene: TRBV30
abundance: NA
d_gene: TRBD1
CDR3nt: TGTGCCTGGAGTCCGAACAGGGGGCGAGCCAACGTCCTGACTTTC
CDR3aa: CAWSPNRGRANVLTF

j_gene: TRBJ2-5
v_gene: TRBV10-3
abundance: many
d_gene: NA
CDR3nt: TGTGCCATCAAGGGCCCGGCGCTGCAAGAGACCCAGTACTTC
CDR3aa: CAIKGPALQETQYF

j_gene: TRBJ2-1
v_gene: TRBV7-9
abundance: few
d_gene: TRBD2
CDR3nt: TGTGCCAGCAGTCAAATGACTAGCGGCAATGAGCAGTTCTTC
CDR3aa: CASSQMTSGNEQFF

j_gene: TRBJ2-7
v_gene: TRBV5-5
abundance: few
d_gene: NA
CDR3nt: TGTGCCAGCAGGGTCGGATACGAGCAGTACTTC
CDR3aa: CASRVGYEQYF

j_gene: TRBJ1-2
v_gene: TRBV12-3/TRBV12-4
abundance: NA
d_gene: NA
CDR3nt: TGTGCCAGCAGTAGGGATGTTTATGGCTACACCTTC
CDR3aa: CASSRDVYGYTF

j_gene: TRBJ2-7
v_gene: TRBV20-1
abundance: many
d_gene: NA
CDR3nt: TGCACCCCCTTTTCACCTTACGAGCAGTACTTC
CDR3aa: CTPFSPYEQYF

j_gene: TRBJ2-3
v_gene: TRBV20-1
abundance: few
d_gene: NA
CDR3nt: TGCAGTGCTAGTTACCGGGAGAGCACAGATACGCAGTATTTT
CDR3aa: CSASYRESTDTQYF

j_gene: TRBJ2-7
v_gene: TRBV21-1
abundance: NA
d_gene: NA
CDR3nt: TGTGCCAGCAGCCCCGAGGGGGATCGATCACCCCCCTCCTACGAGCAGTACTTC
CDR3aa: CASSPEGDRSPPSYEQYF

j_gene: TRBJ1-1
v_gene: TRBV5-1
abundance: NA
d_gene: NA
CDR3nt: TGCGCCAACAGCTTGAGGGAGGGGACAATGGCTTTCTTT
CDR3aa: CANSLREGTMAFF

j_gene: TRBJ2-2
v_gene: TRBV2
abundance: NA
d_gene: TRBD2
CDR3nt: TGTGCCAGCAGTGAACCCCCTAGCGGGACGAAGGAGACCGGGGAGCTGTTTTTT
CDR3aa: CASSEPPSGTKETGELFF

j_gene: TRBJ2-5
v_gene: TRBV20-1
abundance: few
d_gene: TRBD1
CDR3nt: TGCAGTGCTAGCCGGGACAGGAATAAAGAGACCCAGTACTTC
CDR3aa: CSASRDRNKETQYF

j_gene: TRBJ2-7
v_gene: TRBV12-3/TRBV12-4
abundance: NA
d_gene: TRBD1
CDR3nt: TGTGCCAGCAGTCTCCGGACAGGGGGAAGGGCTCGGGAGCAGTACTTC
CDR3aa: CASSLRTGGRAREQYF

j_gene: TRBJ2-5
v_gene: TRBV29-1
abundance: few
d_gene: NA
CDR3nt: TGCAGCGGTGGCGGCTATCAAGAGACCCAGTACTTC
CDR3aa: CSGGGYQETQYF

j_gene: TRBJ2-4
v_gene: TRBV25-1
abundance: NA
d_gene: NA
CDR3nt: TGTGCCAGCAGTGAATCCCCAAATAGACAGTACTTC
CDR3aa: CASSESPNRQYF

j_gene: TRBJ1-2
v_gene: TRBV3-1
abundance: NA
d_gene: TRBD1
CDR3nt: TGTGCCAGCAGCCCGTGGACAGGGGGCCCCGGTGGCTACACCTTC
CDR3aa: CASSPWTGGPGGYTF

j_gene: TRBJ2-2
v_gene: TRBV4-1
abundance: NA
d_gene: TRBD1
CDR3nt: TGCGCCAGCAGCCATACCGGGACAGGTAACACCGGGGAGCTGTTTTTT
CDR3aa: CASSHTGTGNTGELFF

j_gene: TRBJ1-1
v_gene: TRBV2
abundance: NA
d_gene: NA
CDR3nt: TGTGCCAGCAAACGACAGGAGATGGGGGCTGAAGCTTTCTTT
CDR3aa: CASKRQEMGAEAFF